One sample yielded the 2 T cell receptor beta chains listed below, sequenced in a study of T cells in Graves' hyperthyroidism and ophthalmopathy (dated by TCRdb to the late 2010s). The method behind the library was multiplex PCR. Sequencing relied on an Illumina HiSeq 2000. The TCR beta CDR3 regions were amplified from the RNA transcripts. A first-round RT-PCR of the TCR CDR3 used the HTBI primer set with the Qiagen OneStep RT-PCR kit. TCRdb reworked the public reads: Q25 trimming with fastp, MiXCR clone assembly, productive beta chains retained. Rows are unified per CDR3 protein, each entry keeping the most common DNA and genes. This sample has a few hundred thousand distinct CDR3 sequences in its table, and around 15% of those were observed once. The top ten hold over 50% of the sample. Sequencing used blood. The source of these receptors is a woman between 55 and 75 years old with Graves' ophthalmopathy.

In nucleotides, the CDR3 is TGTGCCAGCAGCTTAGTCGCAGGGAACGGGGCCAACGTCCTGACTTTC. As protein: CASSLVAGNGANVLTF. The genes are TRBV28 and TRBJ2-6, with D perhaps TRBD1 (5 bases). This CDR3 is 16 amino acids long. V was cut by 6 bases and J by 4 bases, with 16 bases left in between. Germline V lookup: CDR1 MDHEN, CDR2 SYDVKM.

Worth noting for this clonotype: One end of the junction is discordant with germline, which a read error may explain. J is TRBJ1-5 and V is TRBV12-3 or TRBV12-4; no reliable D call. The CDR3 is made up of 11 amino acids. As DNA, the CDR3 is TGTGCCGGCAGTCTCAATCAGCCCCAGCATTTT. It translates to CAGSLNQPQHF.